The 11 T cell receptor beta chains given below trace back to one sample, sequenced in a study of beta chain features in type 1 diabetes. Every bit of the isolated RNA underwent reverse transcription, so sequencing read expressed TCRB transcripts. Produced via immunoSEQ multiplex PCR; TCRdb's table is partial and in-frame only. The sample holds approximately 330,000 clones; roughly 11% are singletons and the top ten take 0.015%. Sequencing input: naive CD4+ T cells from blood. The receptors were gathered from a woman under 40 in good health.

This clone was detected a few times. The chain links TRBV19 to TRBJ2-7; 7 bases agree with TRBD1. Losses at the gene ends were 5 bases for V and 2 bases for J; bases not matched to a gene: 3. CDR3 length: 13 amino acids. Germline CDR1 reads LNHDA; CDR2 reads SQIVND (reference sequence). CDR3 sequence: CASSSGQTYEQYF. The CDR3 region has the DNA TGTGCCAGTAGTTCGGGACAGACCTACGAGCAGTACTTC.

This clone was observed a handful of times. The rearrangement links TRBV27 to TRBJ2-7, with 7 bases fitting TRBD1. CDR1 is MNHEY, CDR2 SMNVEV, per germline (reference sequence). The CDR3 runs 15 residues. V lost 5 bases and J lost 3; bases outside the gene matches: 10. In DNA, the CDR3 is TGTGCCAGCAGTCTAGGGCGACAGGGAAGCTACGAGCAGTACTTC. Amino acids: CASSLGRQGSYEQYF.

The CDR3, as DNA: TGCAGCGTCGCGGGAAGCACAGATACGCAGTATTTT. Protein sequence: CSVAGSTDTQYF. The chain recombines TRBV29-1 with TRBJ2-3; possibly TRBD2 for D (6 bases). Trimming removed 6 bases from V and 0 bases from J, with 7 bases in between. CDR3 length equals 12 residues. Per germline, CDR1 SQVTM and CDR2 ANQGSEA.

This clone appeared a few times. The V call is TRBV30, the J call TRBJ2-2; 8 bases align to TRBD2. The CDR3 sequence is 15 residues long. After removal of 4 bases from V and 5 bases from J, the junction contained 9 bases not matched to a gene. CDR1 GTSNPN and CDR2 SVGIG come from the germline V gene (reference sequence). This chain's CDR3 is CAWTPPGLVTGELFF. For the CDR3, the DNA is TGTGCCTGGACCCCTCCGGGACTAGTGACCGGGGAGCTGTTTTTT.

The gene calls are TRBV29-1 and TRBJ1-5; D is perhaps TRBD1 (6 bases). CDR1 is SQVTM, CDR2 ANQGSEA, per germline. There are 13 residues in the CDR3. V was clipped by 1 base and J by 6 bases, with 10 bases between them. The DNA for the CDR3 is TGCAGCGTTGAAGGACAGGCGGGTCAGCCCCAGCATTTT. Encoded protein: CSVEGQAGQPQHF.

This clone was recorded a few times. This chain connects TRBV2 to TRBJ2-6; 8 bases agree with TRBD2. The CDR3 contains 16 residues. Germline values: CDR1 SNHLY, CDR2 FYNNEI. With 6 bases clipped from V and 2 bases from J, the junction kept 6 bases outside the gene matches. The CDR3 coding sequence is TGTGCCAGCAGGGGACTAGAAGTCCCTGGGGCCAACGTCCTGACTTTC. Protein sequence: CASRGLEVPGANVLTF.

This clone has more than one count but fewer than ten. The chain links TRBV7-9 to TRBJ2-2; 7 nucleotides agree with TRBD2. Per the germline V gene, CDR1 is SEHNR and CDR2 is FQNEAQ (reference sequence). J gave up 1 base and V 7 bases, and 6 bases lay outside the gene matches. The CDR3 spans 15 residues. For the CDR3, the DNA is TGTGCCAGCACCCTGCCGGGAGGGAACACCGGGGAGCTGTTTTTT. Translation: CASTLPGGNTGELFF.

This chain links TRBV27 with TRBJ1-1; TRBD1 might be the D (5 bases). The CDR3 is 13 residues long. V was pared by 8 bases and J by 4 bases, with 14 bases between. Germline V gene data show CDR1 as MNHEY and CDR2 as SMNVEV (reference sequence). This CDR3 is CASGRGSGTEAFF. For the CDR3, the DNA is TGTGCCAGCGGGAGGGGTAGTGGCACTGAAGCTTTCTTT.

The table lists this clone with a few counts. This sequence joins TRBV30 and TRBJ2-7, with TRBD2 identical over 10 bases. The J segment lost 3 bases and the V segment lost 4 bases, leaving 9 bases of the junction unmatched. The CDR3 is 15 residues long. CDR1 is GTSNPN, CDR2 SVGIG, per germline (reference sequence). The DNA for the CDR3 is TGTGCCTGGATTCCCCTAGCGGGAGAAGTCTACGAGCAGTACTTC. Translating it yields CAWIPLAGEVYEQYF.

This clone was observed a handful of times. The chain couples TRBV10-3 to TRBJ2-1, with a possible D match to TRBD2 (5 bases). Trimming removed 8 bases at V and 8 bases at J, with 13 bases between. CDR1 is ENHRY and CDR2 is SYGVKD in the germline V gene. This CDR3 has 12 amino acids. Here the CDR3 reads CAIGRTADEQFF. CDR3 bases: TGTGCCATCGGGAGAACAGCGGATGAGCAGTTCTTC.

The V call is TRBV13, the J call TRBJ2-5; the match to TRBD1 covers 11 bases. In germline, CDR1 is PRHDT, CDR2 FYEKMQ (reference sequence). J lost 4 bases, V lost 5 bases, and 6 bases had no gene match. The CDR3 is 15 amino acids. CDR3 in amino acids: CASSAGQGARETQYF. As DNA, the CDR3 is TGTGCCAGCAGCGCCGGACAGGGGGCGCGAGAGACCCAGTACTTC.